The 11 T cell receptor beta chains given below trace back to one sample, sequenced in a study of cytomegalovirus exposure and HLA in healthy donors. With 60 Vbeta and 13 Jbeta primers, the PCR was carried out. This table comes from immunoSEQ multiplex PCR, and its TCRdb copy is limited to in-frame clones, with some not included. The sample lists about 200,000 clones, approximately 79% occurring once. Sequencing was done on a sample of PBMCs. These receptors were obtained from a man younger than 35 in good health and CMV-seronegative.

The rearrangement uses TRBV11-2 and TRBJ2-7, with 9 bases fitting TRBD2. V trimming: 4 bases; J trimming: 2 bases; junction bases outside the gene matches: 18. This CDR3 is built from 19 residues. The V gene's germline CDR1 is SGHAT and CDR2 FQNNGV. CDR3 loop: CASSSLRTSAYHRTYEQYF. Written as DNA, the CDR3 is TGTGCCAGCAGCTCTCTACGGACTAGCGCATACCATAGAACCTACGAGCAGTACTTC.

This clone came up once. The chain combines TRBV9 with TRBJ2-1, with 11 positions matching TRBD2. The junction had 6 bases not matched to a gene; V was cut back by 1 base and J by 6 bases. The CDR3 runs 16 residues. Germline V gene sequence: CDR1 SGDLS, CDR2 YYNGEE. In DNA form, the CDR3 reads TGTGCCAGCAGCGTAAGCGGGACTAGCGGTCCCAATGAGCAGTTCTTC. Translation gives CASSVSGTSGPNEQFF.

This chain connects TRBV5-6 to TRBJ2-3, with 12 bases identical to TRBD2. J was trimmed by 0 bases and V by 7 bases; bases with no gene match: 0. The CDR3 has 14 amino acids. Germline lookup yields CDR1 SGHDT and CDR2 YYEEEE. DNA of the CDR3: TGTGCCAGCGGACTAGCGGGAAGCACAGATACGCAGTATTTT. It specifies CASGLAGSTDTQYF.

CDR3 sequence reads: CASSLSTSGAYEQYF. CDR3 DNA sequence: TGTGCCAGCAGTTTATCGACTAGCGGGGCCTACGAGCAGTACTTC. This rearrangement joins TRBV28 to TRBJ2-7; 11 bases match TRBD2. The CDR3 is 15 residues long. Trimming cost V 1 base and J 2 bases; bases outside gene matches: 1. Germline V gene sequence: CDR1 MDHEN, CDR2 SYDVKM.

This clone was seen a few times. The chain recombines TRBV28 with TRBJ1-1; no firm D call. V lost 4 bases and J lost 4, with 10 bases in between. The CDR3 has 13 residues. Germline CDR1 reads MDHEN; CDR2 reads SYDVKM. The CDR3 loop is CASSSHGVTEAFF. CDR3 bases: TGTGCCAGCAGTTCACACGGGGTCACTGAAGCTTTCTTT. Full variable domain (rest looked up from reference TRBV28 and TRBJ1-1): DVKVTQSSRYLVKRTGEKVFLECVQDMDHENMFWYRQDPGLGLRLIYFSYDVKMKEKGDIPEGYSVSREKKERFSLILESASTNQTSMYLCASSSHGVTEAFFGQGTRLTVV.

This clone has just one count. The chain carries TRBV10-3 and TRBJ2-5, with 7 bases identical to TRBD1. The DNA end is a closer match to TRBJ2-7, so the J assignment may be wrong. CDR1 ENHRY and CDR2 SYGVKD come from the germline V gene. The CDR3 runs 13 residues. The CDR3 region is CAISGTGEDEQYF. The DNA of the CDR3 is TGTGCCATCAGTGGGACAGGCGAGGACGAGCAGTACTTC.

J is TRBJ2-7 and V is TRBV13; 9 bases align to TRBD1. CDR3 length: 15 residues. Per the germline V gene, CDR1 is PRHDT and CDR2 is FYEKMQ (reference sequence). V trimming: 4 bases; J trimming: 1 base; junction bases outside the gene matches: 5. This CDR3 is CASSYRDRESYEQYF. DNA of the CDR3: TGTGCCAGCAGCTACCGGGACAGGGAGTCCTACGAGCAGTACTTC.

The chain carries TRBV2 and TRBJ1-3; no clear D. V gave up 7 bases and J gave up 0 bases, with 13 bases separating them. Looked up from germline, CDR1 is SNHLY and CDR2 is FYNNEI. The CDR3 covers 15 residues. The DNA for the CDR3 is TGTGCCAGCAAAGTAGGCCCTAGCTCTGGAAACACCATATATTTT. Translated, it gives CASKVGPSSGNTIYF.

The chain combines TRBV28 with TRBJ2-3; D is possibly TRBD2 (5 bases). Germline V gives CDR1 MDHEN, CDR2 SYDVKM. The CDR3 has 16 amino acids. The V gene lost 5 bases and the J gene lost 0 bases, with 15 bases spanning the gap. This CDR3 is CASSLQIATSTDTQYF. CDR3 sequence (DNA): TGTGCCAGCAGTCTCCAGATAGCGACTAGCACAGATACGCAGTATTTT.

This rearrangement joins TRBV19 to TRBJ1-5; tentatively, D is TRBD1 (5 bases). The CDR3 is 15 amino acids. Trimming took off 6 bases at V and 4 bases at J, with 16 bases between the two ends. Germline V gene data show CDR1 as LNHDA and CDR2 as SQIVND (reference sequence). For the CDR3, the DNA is TGTGCCAGTAGCACGACAGCACAGAGAAATCAGCCCCAGCATTTT. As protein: CASSTTAQRNQPQHF.

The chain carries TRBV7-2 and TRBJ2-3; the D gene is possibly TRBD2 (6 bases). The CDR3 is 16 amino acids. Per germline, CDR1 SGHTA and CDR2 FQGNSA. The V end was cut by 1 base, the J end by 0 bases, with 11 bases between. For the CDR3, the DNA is TGTGCCAGCAGCTTAGTGGCTAGCGAGAGCACAGATACGCAGTATTTT. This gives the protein CASSLVASESTDTQYF. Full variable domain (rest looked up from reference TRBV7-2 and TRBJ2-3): GAGVSQSPSNKVTEKGKDVELRCDPISGHTALYWYRQSLGQGLEFLIYFQGNSAPDKSGLPSDRFSAERTGGSVSTLTIQRTQQEDSAVYLCASSLVASESTDTQYFGPGTRLTVL.